The 25 T cell receptor beta chains listed next were all sequenced from one sample in a study of early T cells in non-severe SARS-CoV-2 infection. TCRdb reprocessed the 5' RACE reads with MiXCR, giving one entry per CDR3 protein. The table records about 34,000 distinct CDR3 sequences, approximately 6% of them present only once. Sequenced input: whole blood. The receptors shown here come from an adult who was a healthcare worker with PCR-confirmed SARS-CoV-2 infection or an uninfected control (not recorded which).

This clonotype has at least ten counts. The CDR3 DNA reads TGTGCCAGTTTCCGACAGGGGGTTCGAGGAAACACCATATATTTT. It specifies CASFRQGVRGNTIYF. The J gene is TRBJ1-3, the V gene TRBV28; 9 positions agree with TRBD1. Germline assignment: CDR1 MDHEN and CDR2 SYDVKM. The V segment lost 9 bases and the J segment 4 bases; nucleotides outside the gene matches: 10. The CDR3 spans 15 residues.

V is TRBV7-2 and J is TRBJ2-5, with D tentatively TRBD1 (5 bases). The CDR3 runs 17 residues. Germline V gene data show CDR1 as SGHTA and CDR2 as FQGNSA. V lost 5 bases and J 2 bases, leaving 21 bases between the germline ends. CDR3 bases: TGTGCCAGCAGCGAAAAGATAGTCAGGGTCGGGCAAGAGACCCAGTACTTC. It translates to CASSEKIVRVGQETQYF.

This clonotype was found many times. The rearrangement uses TRBV5-8 and TRBJ1-4; 9 positions agree with TRBD1. CDR3 size: 16 residues. CDR1 and CDR2 from the germline V gene are SGHTS and YDEGEE. V gave up 4 bases and J gave up 1 base; unmatched junction bases: 5. For the CDR3, the DNA is TGTGCCAGCAGCCCGGGACAGGGTGTAACTAATGAAAAACTGTTTTTT. Its translation is CASSPGQGVTNEKLFF.

The table lists this clonotype with many counts. The chain joins TRBV5-1 to TRBJ2-5; tentative D call: TRBD2 (6 bases). Germline-derived CDR1 and CDR2 are SGHRS and YFSETQ. The CDR3 covers 15 residues. Trimming removed 0 bases from V and 4 bases from J, with 13 bases in between. The CDR3 DNA is TGCGCCAGCAGCTTGGCCGCGGGGCTGGGAGAGACCCAGTACTTC. It codes for CASSLAAGLGETQYF.

Ten or more counts support this clonotype. The genes are TRBV10-2 and TRBJ1-5; 8 bases line up with TRBD1. The trim removed 5 bases at V and 9 bases at J, leaving 9 bases unmatched. CDR3 length equals 14 residues. CDR1 and CDR2 from the germline V gene are WSHSY and SAAADI. The CDR3 sequence: CASSSGQELWPQHF. CDR3 nucleotides: TGCGCCAGCAGTTCGGGACAGGAACTTTGGCCCCAGCATTTT.

Many counts were recorded for this clonotype. This rearrangement joins TRBV20-1 to TRBJ2-3; TRBD1 or TRBD2 may be the D gene (6 bases each). This CDR3 region has 15 residues. Trimming left V 3 bases short and J 2 bases short, with 15 bases between. The germline gives CDR1 DFQATT, CDR2 SNEGSKA (reference sequence). The CDR3 loop reads CSASRGAFDTDTQYF. In DNA form, the CDR3 reads TGCAGTGCTAGTAGGGGGGCTTTTGACACAGATACGCAGTATTTT.

This clonotype counts as medium-sized. The genes are TRBV7-9 and TRBJ1-5, with 7 bases fitting TRBD1. The CDR3 runs to 14 residues. The V segment lost 5 bases and the J segment 2 bases; nucleotides outside the gene matches: 3. From germline, CDR1 is SEHNR and CDR2 FQNEAQ (reference sequence). The CDR3 sequence: CASSLQGRNQPQHF. In nucleotides, the CDR3 is TGTGCCAGCAGCCTACAGGGGCGCAATCAGCCCCAGCATTTT.

This clonotype was counted ten times or more. This rearrangement joins TRBV7-6 to TRBJ2-1; 11 nucleotides align to TRBD2. The CDR3 runs 16 residues. The germline V gene has CDR1 SGHVS and CDR2 FNYEAQ. V shed 5 bases and J 4 bases; nucleotides not matched to a gene: 7. CDR3 bases: TGTGCCAGCAGCCTAACCGGGACTAGCGGATACAATGAGCAGTTCTTC. This translates into CASSLTGTSGYNEQFF.

The sample holds many counts of this clonotype. The chain joins TRBV20-1 to TRBJ2-5, with TRBD2 matching over 10 bases. The V segment lost 5 bases and the J segment 0 bases; nucleotides outside the gene matches: 6. The CDR3 sequence is 15 residues long. The germline CDR1 and CDR2 sequences are DFQATT and SNEGSKA (reference sequence). This chain's CDR3 is CSAFQLAGNQETQYF. CDR3 nucleotide sequence: TGCAGTGCTTTCCAACTAGCGGGGAACCAAGAGACCCAGTACTTC.

The gene calls are TRBV6-6 and TRBJ1-6; D may be TRBD1 (5 bases). V was clipped by 5 bases and J by 8 bases, with 13 bases between them. Germline CDR1 is MNHNY and CDR2 is SVGAGI (reference sequence). CDR3 length: 14 amino acids. The CDR3 loop is CASSGASGDSPLHF. The DNA of the CDR3 is TGTGCCAGCAGTGGGGCCTCGGGGGATTCACCCCTCCACTTT.

This clonotype was picked up many times. CDR3 sequence reads: CASSLAPPTATGELFF. The CDR3 DNA sequence: TGTGCCAGCAGCTTAGCCCCACCTACGGCCACCGGGGAGCTGTTTTTT. V usage is TRBV7-3 and J usage is TRBJ2-2; no clear D. Trimming took off 2 bases at V and 4 bases at J, with 14 bases between the two ends. The CDR3 consists of 16 residues. CDR1 and CDR2 from the germline V gene are SGHTA and FQGTGA.

This clonotype was detected many times. The rearrangement joins TRBV7-2 to TRBJ2-7; 11 nucleotides line up with TRBD2. The V gene's germline CDR1 is SGHTA and CDR2 FQGNSA. This CDR3 has 15 amino acids. Losses at the gene ends were 5 bases for V and 3 bases for J; bases not matched to a gene: 6. CDR3 amino acids: CASSLEGLADYEQYF. DNA of the CDR3: TGTGCCAGCAGCCTAGAGGGACTAGCGGACTACGAGCAGTACTTC.

This clonotype has just a few counts. The chain couples TRBV5-1 to TRBJ2-2, with 7 bases fitting TRBD1. This CDR3 is 16 amino acids long. V shed 4 bases, J shed 6 bases, and the junction held 12 bases outside the gene matches. CDR1 SGHRS and CDR2 YFSETQ come from the germline V gene. In DNA form, the CDR3 reads TGCGCCAGCAGCCCTATATCGACAGGGCGGGCCGGGGAGCTGTTTTTT. Translating it yields CASSPISTGRAGELFF.

Comments on this clonotype: This may be a read error: a much more frequent sequence differs by one nucleotide. V and J are TRBV12-3 or TRBV12-4 and TRBJ1-6; no clear D gene. This CDR3 spans 13 amino acids. CDR3 residues: CVSSLLGNSPLHF. In nucleotides, the CDR3 is TGTGTCAGCAGTTTGTTGGGTAATTCACCCCTCCACTTT.

This clonotype appeared many times. V is TRBV6-6 and J is TRBJ2-1; unclear D gene. The CDR3 has 13 residues. The germline V gene encodes CDR1 MNHNY and CDR2 SVGAGI (reference sequence). Trimming removed 2 bases from V and 6 bases from J, with 8 bases in between. As DNA, the CDR3 is TGTGCCAGCAGTTACCTACAAGGCAATGAGCAGTTCTTC. Translating it yields CASSYLQGNEQFF.

This clonotype has a count of ten or more. The chain combines TRBV12-3 or TRBV12-4 with TRBJ2-2; no firm D call. Trimming stripped 7 bases from V and 0 bases from J, with 0 bases between. The CDR3 extends over 11 amino acids. Written as DNA, the CDR3 is TGTGCCAGCACGAACACCGGGGAGCTGTTTTTT. It codes for CASTNTGELFF.

This clonotype was counted ten times or more. The chain is built from TRBV12-3 or TRBV12-4 and TRBJ2-2; 11 bases map to TRBD2. This CDR3 has 16 residues. Trimming cost V 4 bases and J 5 bases; bases outside gene matches: 6. The CDR3: CASSWLAGGPTGELFF. CDR3 nucleotide sequence: TGTGCCAGCAGTTGGTTAGCGGGGGGGCCGACCGGGGAGCTGTTTTTT.

This clonotype was found many times. The chain links TRBV7-9 to TRBJ1-4, with 8 bases identical to TRBD1. V dropped 5 bases and J dropped 3; count of bases not matched to a gene: 5. CDR1 and CDR2 (germline): SEHNR, FQNEAQ (reference sequence). The length of the CDR3 is 15 residues. This chain's CDR3 is CASSIQTGANEKLFF. The CDR3, as DNA: TGTGCCAGCAGCATTCAGACAGGGGCTAATGAAAAACTGTTTTTT. Looking up the rest from reference TRBV7-9 and TRBJ1-4 gives the full variable domain: DTGVSQNPRHKITKRGQNVTFRCDPISEHNRLYWYRQTLGQGPEFLTYFQNEAQLEKSRLLSDRFSAERPKGSFSTLEIQRTEQGDSAMYLCASSIQTGANEKLFFGSGTQLSVL.

This clonotype appeared many times. The genes are TRBV7-6 and TRBJ2-1; 7 bases agree with TRBD2. CDR3 length: 20 residues. The V gene end was trimmed by 3 bases and the J gene end by 4 bases; junction bases not matched to a gene: 21. From germline, CDR1 is SGHVS and CDR2 FNYEAQ. The CDR3 DNA sequence: TGTGCCAGCAGCTTTGACAGAGGAGGGAGGGAGGGAGTAGCATACAATGAGCAGTTCTTC. Translation: CASSFDRGGREGVAYNEQFF.

This clonotype showed up many times. DNA for the CDR3: TGTGCCAGCAGCGCGCAGGTTACGGACATGGGATCACCCCTCCACTTT. Encoded protein: CASSAQVTDMGSPLHF. V gene TRBV9 combines with J gene TRBJ1-6; D is possibly TRBD1 (5 bases). Germline CDR1 and CDR2: SGDLS and YYNGEE. CDR3 length: 16 residues. Between the trimmed V and J ends, which lost 3 bases and 10 bases, there was a span of 20 bases.

On this clonotype itself: At one boundary the junction diverges from the germline segment, which might be a read error. The chain couples TRBV3-1 to TRBJ1-6, with unresolved D. Germline V gives CDR1 LGHDT, CDR2 YNNKEL (reference sequence). The CDR3 has 17 amino acids. The CDR3 DNA sequence: TGTGCCAGCAGCAAAGATCACGGGAGCTCCTATAATTCACCCCTCCACTTT. Translation gives CASSKDHGSSYNSPLHF.

This clonotype was detected many times. The gene calls are TRBV7-8 and TRBJ2-1; D gene ambiguous. Germline CDR1 reads SGHVS; CDR2 reads FQNEAQ. The CDR3 covers 14 residues. V lost 2 bases and J lost 7, with 12 bases in between. Here the CDR3 DNA reads TGTGCCAGCAGCTTAATGGCTGGTGGGAATGAGCAGTTCTTC. It encodes CASSLMAGGNEQFF.

This clonotype was counted many times. At one of its ends the junction is not consistent with the germline gene, which may arise from a read error. V and J are TRBV4-3 and TRBJ2-1, with 10 bases that match TRBD2. CDR1 and CDR2 (germline): LGHNA, YSLEER. The CDR3 is 16 amino acids. In DNA form, the CDR3 reads TGCGCCAGCAGCCAAGGAGCGGGGGGGTCCTACAATGAGCGGTTCTTC. It yields the protein CASSQGAGGSYNERFF.

This clonotype was counted ten times or more. The chain links TRBV27 to TRBJ1-5, with D maybe TRBD1 (5 bases). Trimming cost V 1 base and J 7 bases, with 8 bases left between them. This CDR3 is 13 amino acids long. Germline V gene sequence: CDR1 MNHEY, CDR2 SMNVEV (reference sequence). The CDR3 region has the DNA TGTGCCAGCAGTTTATTAAAGGGGCAGCCCCAGCATTTT. Encoded protein: CASSLLKGQPQHF.

This clonotype was detected ten times or more. The CDR3 reads CASSSTGTSGASSYNEQFF. Here the CDR3 DNA reads TGTGCCAGCAGCTCCACCGGGACTAGCGGGGCAAGCTCCTACAATGAGCAGTTCTTC. The V and J genes are TRBV7-9 and TRBJ2-1; 13 positions match TRBD2. The V gene end was trimmed by 4 bases and the J gene end by 0 bases; junction bases not matched to a gene: 9. Germline V gene lookup returns CDR1 SEHNR and CDR2 FQNEAQ (reference sequence). The CDR3 covers 19 residues.